These 5 T cell receptor beta chains were all obtained from the same sample, sequenced in a study of T cells in women clearing cervical HPV infection. Only in-frame clones appear in the TCRdb table, and some are missing; sequencing was by immunoSEQ multiplex PCR. The sample yields roughly 24,000 clones, of which the top ten take up less than 6%. Source material: blood buffy coat. The receptors were sampled from a woman aged 18-70 years with a cervical HPV16 infection that either progressed to CIN3+ or cleared (not recorded which).

The CDR3 bases that were read are TGTGCCAGCAGCTTAGCTTCCGGACTAGCAAATGAG. Encoded protein: CASSLASGLANE. The CDR3 in its entirety is CASSLASGLANEQFF. The chain carries TRBV7-9 and TRBJ2-1; TRBD2 matches 8 bases. The missing CDR3 end, 3 residues past where the read stops, is filled in from the germline J gene. The length of the CDR3 is 15 residues. V trimming: 0 bases; J trimming: 7 bases; junction bases outside the gene matches: 5. The germline V gene encodes CDR1 SEHNR and CDR2 FQNEAQ (reference sequence).

As regards this clone: The read finishes 3 residues shy of the CDR3 end, and the germline J gene is used to complete it. This chain uses TRBV20-1 with TRBJ2-1; TRBD2 matches at 10 bases. This CDR3 region has 17 residues. The germline gives CDR1 DFQATT, CDR2 SNEGSKA (reference sequence). Germline trimming cut 2 bases from V and 9 bases from J; bases unmatched to any gene: 16. The DNA read from the CDR3 is TGCAGTGCTAGACAAACGAGGCTAGCGGGAGCTTCGCGTGAG. Translating gives CSARQTRLAGASRE. The whole CDR3 reads CSARQTRLAGASREQFF.

As for this clone: The read ends 3 residues shy of where the CDR3 ends; the end is completed using the germline J gene. The genes are TRBV7-9 and TRBJ1-2, with D tentatively TRBD1 (5 bases). The CDR3 is made up of 15 amino acids. CDR1 SEHNR and CDR2 FQNEAQ come from the germline V gene (reference sequence). Here the CDR3 reads CASSLGSGAYGGYTF. The CDR3 bases that were read are TGTGCCAGCAGCTTAGGGAGTGGGGCTTACGGTGGG. Drawing the rest from reference TRBV7-9 and TRBJ1-2, the complete variable domain is DTGVSQNPRHKITKRGQNVTFRCDPISEHNRLYWYRQTLGQGPEFLTYFQNEAQLEKSRLLSDRFSAERPKGSFSTLEIQRTEQGDSAMYLCASSLGSGAYGGYTFGSGTRLTVV.

Comments on this clone: Coverage ceases 3 residues before the CDR3 finishes, and the germline J gene fills in the end. The chain uses TRBV30 and TRBJ1-2; TRBD1 matches at 9 bases. CDR3 length: 15 amino acids. Germline V CDR1 and CDR2: GTSNPN, SVGIG (reference sequence). The CDR3 sequence is CARPGGTGSFDDYTF. Incomplete CDR3 DNA: TGTGCCCGACCAGGAGGGACAGGGTCCTTTGACGAC.

Regarding this clone: The read ends 3 residues shy of where the CDR3 ends; the end is completed using the germline J gene. This chain links TRBV19 with TRBJ2-2; 11 nucleotides line up with TRBD2. There are 17 residues in the CDR3. CDR1 and CDR2 from the germline V gene are LNHDA and SQIVND (reference sequence). The V segment lost 8 bases and the J segment 6 bases; nucleotides outside the gene matches: 14. The CDR3 region is CASRLAGFTRSAGELFF. CDR3 bases read: TGTGCCAGTCGACTAGCGGGGTTCACAAGGTCGGCCGGGGAG.